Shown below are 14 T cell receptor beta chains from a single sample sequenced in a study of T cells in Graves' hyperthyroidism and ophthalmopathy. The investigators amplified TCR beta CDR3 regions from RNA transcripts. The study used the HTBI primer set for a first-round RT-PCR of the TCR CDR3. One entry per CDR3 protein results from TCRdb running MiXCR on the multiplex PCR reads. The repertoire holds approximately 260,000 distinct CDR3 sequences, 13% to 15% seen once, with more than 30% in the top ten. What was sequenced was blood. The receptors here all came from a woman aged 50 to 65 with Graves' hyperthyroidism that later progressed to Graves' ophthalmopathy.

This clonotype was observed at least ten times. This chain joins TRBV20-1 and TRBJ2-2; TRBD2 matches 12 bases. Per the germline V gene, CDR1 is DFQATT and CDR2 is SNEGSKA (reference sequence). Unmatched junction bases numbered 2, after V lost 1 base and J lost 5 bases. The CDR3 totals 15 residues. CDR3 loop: CSARVLAGGTGELFF. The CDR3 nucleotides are TGCAGTGCTAGAGTACTAGCGGGAGGAACCGGGGAGCTGTTTTTT.

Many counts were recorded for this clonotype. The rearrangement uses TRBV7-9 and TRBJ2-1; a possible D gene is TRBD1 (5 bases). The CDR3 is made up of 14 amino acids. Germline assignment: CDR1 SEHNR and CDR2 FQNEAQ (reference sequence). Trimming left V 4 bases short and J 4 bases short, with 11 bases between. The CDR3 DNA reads TGTGCCAGCAGCTCTCGACAGAGATACAATGAGCAGTTCTTC. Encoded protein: CASSSRQRYNEQFF.

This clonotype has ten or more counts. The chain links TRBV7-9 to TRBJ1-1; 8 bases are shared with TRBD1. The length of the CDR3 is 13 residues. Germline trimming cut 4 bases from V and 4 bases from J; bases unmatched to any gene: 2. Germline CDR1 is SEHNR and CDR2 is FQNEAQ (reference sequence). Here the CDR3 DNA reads TGTGCCAGCAGCTATCAGGGGGCCACTGAAGCTTTCTTT. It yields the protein CASSYQGATEAFF.

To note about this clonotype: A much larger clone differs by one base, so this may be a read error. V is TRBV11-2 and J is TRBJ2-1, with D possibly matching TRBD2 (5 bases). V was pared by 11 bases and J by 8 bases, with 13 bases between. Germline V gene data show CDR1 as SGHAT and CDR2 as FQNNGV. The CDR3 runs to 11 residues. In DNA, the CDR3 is TGTGCCGCGAGGACTTTATATGAGCAGTTCTTC. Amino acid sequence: CAARTLYEQFF.

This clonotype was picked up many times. CDR3 DNA sequence: TGTGCCAGCAGCCAATTCACTAGCGGGAGAGTAGGGGAGCAGTTCTTC. It specifies CASSQFTSGRVGEQFF. The gene calls are TRBV3-1 and TRBJ2-1; TRBD2 agrees at 11 bases. CDR1 and CDR2 (germline): LGHDT, YNNKEL (reference sequence). The CDR3 is 16 residues long. V shed 2 bases and J 10 bases; nucleotides not matched to a gene: 10.

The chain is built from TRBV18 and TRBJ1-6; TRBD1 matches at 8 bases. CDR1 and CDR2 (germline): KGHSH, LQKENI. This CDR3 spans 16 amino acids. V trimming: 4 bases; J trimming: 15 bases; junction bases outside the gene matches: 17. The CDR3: CASSLIGTGVGGGLHF. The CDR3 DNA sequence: TGTGCCAGCTCACTTATCGGGACAGGCGTCGGTGGAGGCCTCCACTTT. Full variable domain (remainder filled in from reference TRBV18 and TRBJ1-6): NAGVMQNPRHLVRRRGQEARLRCSPMKGHSHVYWYRQLPEEGLKFMVYLQKENIIDESGMPKERFSAEFPKEGPSILRIQQVVRGDSAAYFCASSLIGTGVGGGLHFGNGTRLTVT.

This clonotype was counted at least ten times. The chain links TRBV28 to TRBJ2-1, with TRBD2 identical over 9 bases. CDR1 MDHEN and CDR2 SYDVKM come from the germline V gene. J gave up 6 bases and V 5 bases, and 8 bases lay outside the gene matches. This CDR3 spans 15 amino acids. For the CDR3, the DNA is TGTGCCAGCAGTCTTAGCGGGAGAACGAGCAATGAGCAGTTCTTC. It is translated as CASSLSGRTSNEQFF.

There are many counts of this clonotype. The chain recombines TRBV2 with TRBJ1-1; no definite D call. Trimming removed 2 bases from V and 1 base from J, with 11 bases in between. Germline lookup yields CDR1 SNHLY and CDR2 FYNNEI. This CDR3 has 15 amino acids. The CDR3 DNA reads TGTGCCAGCAGTGAAATGGGCCAGACGAACACTGAAGCTTTCTTT. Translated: CASSEMGQTNTEAFF.

The CDR3 bases are TGTGCCAGCCACTTAGGGGGGGGCGGAAGCACAGATACGCAGTATTTT. Protein sequence: CASHLGGGGSTDTQYF. This chain links TRBV11-2 with TRBJ2-3; D perhaps matches TRBD2 (7 bases). Germline V gene sequence: CDR1 SGHAT, CDR2 FQNNGV. This CDR3 is 16 amino acids long. Trimming stripped 8 bases from V and 0 bases from J, with 18 bases between.

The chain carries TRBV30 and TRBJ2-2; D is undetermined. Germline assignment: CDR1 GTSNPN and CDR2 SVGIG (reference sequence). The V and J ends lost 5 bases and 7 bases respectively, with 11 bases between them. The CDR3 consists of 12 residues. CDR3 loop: CAWGRPVGELFF. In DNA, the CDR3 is TGTGCCTGGGGGCGGCCGGTCGGGGAGCTGTTTTTT.

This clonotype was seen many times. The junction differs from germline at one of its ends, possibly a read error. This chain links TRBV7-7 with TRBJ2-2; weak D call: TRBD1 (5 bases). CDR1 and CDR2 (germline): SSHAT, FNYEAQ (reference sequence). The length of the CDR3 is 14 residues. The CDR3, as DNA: TGTGCTAGCAGCTCCACCCAGGGTTCCGGGGAGCTGTTTTTT. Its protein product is CASSSTQGSGELFF. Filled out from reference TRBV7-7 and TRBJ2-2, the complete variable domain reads GAGVSQSPRYKVTKRGQDVTLRCDPISSHATLYWYQQALGQGPEFLTYFNYEAQPDKSGLPSDRFSAERPEGSISTLTIQRTEQRDSAMYRCASSSTQGSGELFFGEGSRLTVL.

As DNA, the CDR3 is TGTGCCAGTAGTGACGATCTTAACGCCTACGAGCAGTACTTC. Its translation is CASSDDLNAYEQYF. The V gene is TRBV19, the J gene TRBJ2-7; D not resolved. The CDR3 extends over 14 amino acids. V was shortened by 5 bases and J by 2 bases, with 13 bases between the two germline ends. Germline values: CDR1 LNHDA, CDR2 SQIVND (reference sequence). Full variable domain (rest looked up from reference TRBV19 and TRBJ2-7): DGGITQSPKYLFRKEGQNVTLSCEQNLNHDAMYWYRQDPGQGLRLIYYSQIVNDFQKGDIAEGYSVSREKKESFPLTVTSAQKNPTAFYLCASSDDLNAYEQYFGPGTRLTVT.

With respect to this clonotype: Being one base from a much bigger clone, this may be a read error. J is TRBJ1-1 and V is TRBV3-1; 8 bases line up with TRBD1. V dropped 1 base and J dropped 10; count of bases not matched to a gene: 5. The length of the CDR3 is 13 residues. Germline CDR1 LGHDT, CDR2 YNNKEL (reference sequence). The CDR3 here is CASSQGNRGAAFF. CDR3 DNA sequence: TGTGCCAGCAGCCAAGGAAACAGGGGGGCAGCTTTCTTT.

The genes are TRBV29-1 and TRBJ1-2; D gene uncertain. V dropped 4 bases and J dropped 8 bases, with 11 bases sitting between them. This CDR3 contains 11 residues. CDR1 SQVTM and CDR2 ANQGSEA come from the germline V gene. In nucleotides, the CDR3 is TGCAGCGTTGTGGGCGGGAGAGGCTACACCTTC. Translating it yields CSVVGGRGYTF.